This TCR beta chain derives from a study of cytomegalovirus exposure and HLA in healthy donors. Points from the study as a whole: As a later analysis showed, a missense DCLRE1C variant was linked to trimming of TCR beta V- and J-genes. CMV serostatus alone was available as immune exposure information.

This clone was counted a few times. What it binds is not known. Amplification used 60 Vbeta primers and 13 Jbeta primers. Some clones are missing from TCRdb's copy, which holds only in-frame ones; the method was immunoSEQ multiplex PCR. In the table there are some 150,000 clones, around a tenth of which are singletons. The V and J ends lost 5 bases and 4 bases, in that order; junction bases with no gene match: 2. The V gene's germline CDR1 is SQVTM and CDR2 ANQGSEA. The CDR3 contains 11 residues. V gene TRBV29-1 combines with J gene TRBJ2-7; 7 nucleotides align to TRBD1. The receptor's source is a man aged 45-60 years in good health and CMV-seronegative. Sequencing was done on a sample of PBMCs. The CDR3 region has the DNA TGCAGCGTTCAGACAGGGTACGAGCAGTACTTC. This codes for CSVQTGYEQYF.